The 16 T cell receptor beta chains in this list originate from one sample, sequenced in a study of cytomegalovirus exposure and HLA in healthy donors. Primers: 60 Vbeta forward and 13 Jbeta reverse. Sequencing used immunoSEQ multiplex PCR; TCRdb keeps in-frame clones, though not all of them. The data contain about 160,000 clones, approximately 80% of them singletons. The specimen sequenced was PBMCs. The receptors were gathered from a boy between 2 and 10 years old in good health and CMV-seronegative.

CDR3 in amino acids: CASSIVAENTIYF. Written as DNA, the CDR3 is TGTGCCAGTAGTATAGTGGCCGAAAACACCATATATTTT. This rearrangement joins TRBV19 to TRBJ1-3; no definite D call. CDR3 length: 13 residues. V lost 1 base, J lost 6 bases, and 7 bases lay in between. CDR1 and CDR2 from the germline V gene are LNHDA and SQIVND (reference sequence).

The chain couples TRBV11-2 to TRBJ2-7; 10 bases are shared with TRBD2. V lost 8 bases, J lost 3 bases, and 7 bases stayed unmatched. The CDR3 consists of 14 residues. The V gene's germline CDR1 is SGHAT and CDR2 FQNNGV. For the CDR3, the DNA is TGTGCCAGCGGGGTAGCGGGGGGTTACTACGAGCAGTACGTC. Protein: CASGVAGGYYEQYV.

The chain recombines TRBV30 with TRBJ1-6; 7 nucleotides match TRBD1. CDR1 and CDR2 (germline): GTSNPN, SVGIG (reference sequence). J lost 8 bases, V lost 5 bases, and 6 bases had no gene match. The CDR3 length is 13 residues. The CDR3 sequence: CAWGGTVHSPLHF. DNA of the CDR3: TGTGCCTGGGGCGGGACAGTCCATTCACCCCTCCACTTT.

This clone was seen just once. The chain is built from TRBV4-1 and TRBJ2-7; 8 bases are a match to TRBD2. The V gene's germline CDR1 is MGHRA and CDR2 YSYEKL. This CDR3 has 15 residues. J gave up 5 bases and V 4 bases, and 10 bases lay outside the gene matches. CDR3 amino acids: CASSPTRGGRHEQYF. The CDR3 region has the DNA TGCGCCAGCAGCCCCACCCGGGGGGGAAGGCACGAGCAGTACTTC.

This clone came up once. The rearrangement links TRBV30 to TRBJ2-7; TRBD1 aligns across 9 bases. The ends lost 5 bases at V and 7 bases at J; junction bases unmatched: 12. Germline V gives CDR1 GTSNPN, CDR2 SVGIG (reference sequence). The CDR3 has 14 residues. CDR3 nucleotide sequence: TGTGCCTGGGACCATGGACAGGGGCCGGTAGAGCAGTACTTC. It encodes CAWDHGQGPVEQYF. The variable domain in full, with the rest retrieved from reference TRBV30 and TRBJ2-7, is SQTIHQWPATLVQPVGSPLSLECTVEGTSNPNLYWYRQAAGRGLQLLFYSVGIGQISSEVPQNLSASRPQDRQFILSSKKLLLSDSGFYLCAWDHGQGPVEQYFGPGTRLTVT.

The chain links TRBV29-1 to TRBJ2-5; a weak D match, TRBD1 (5 bases). The CDR3 runs to 10 residues. Trimming took off 4 bases at V and 5 bases at J, with 5 bases between the two ends. Germline V gene data show CDR1 as SQVTM and CDR2 as ANQGSEA. The CDR3 DNA reads as TGCAGCGTTGGACAGGAGACCCAGTACTTC. Amino acids: CSVGQETQYF.

The rearrangement uses TRBV7-9 and TRBJ1-2; TRBD1 is a possible D gene (6 bases). Germline V gene data show CDR1 as SEHNR and CDR2 as FQNEAQ (reference sequence). Trimming pared 4 bases from V and 1 base from J, leaving 13 bases between. CDR3 length: 15 amino acids. The CDR3 is CASSSTGQINYGYTF. Written as DNA, the CDR3 is TGTGCCAGCAGCTCCACAGGGCAGATTAACTATGGCTACACCTTC. Variable domain in full (rest from reference TRBV7-9 and TRBJ1-2): DTGVSQNPRHKITKRGQNVTFRCDPISEHNRLYWYRQTLGQGPEFLTYFQNEAQLEKSRLLSDRFSAERPKGSFSTLEIQRTEQGDSAMYLCASSSTGQINYGYTFGSGTRLTVV.

This clone was seen once. The chain recombines TRBV6-5 with TRBJ2-3, with 7 bases matching TRBD2. Looked up from germline, CDR1 is MNHEY and CDR2 is SVGAGI. The CDR3 sequence is 15 residues long. V shed 4 bases, J shed 3 bases, and the junction held 7 bases outside the gene matches. CDR3 protein: CASSLRGGITDTQYF. The CDR3 nucleotides read TGTGCCAGCAGTTTGCGCGGGGGTATAACAGATACGCAGTATTTT.

The chain employs TRBV14 and TRBJ2-7; the D is unclear. Germline lookup yields CDR1 SGHDN and CDR2 FVKESK. Trimming shortened V by 1 base and J by 3 bases, and 10 bases separated the two germline ends. This CDR3 has 14 amino acids. CDR3 residues: CASSQVVSLYEQYF. The CDR3 nucleotides are TGTGCCAGCAGCCAAGTCGTTAGTCTCTACGAGCAGTACTTC.

CDR3 coding DNA: TGTGCCAGCAGTGATCTACGAAGACCCGGGGGGTTCGGCGAGCAGTACGTC. Translation gives CASSDLRRPGGFGEQYV. V usage is TRBV6-1 and J usage is TRBJ2-7; TRBD2 matches at 7 bases. CDR1 MNHNS and CDR2 SASEGT come from the germline V gene. J gave up 6 bases and V 3 bases, and 17 bases lay outside the gene matches. The CDR3 is 17 residues long.

The V and J genes are TRBV9 and TRBJ2-1; 12 nucleotides agree with TRBD2. Germline CDR1 SGDLS, CDR2 YYNGEE. V dropped 3 bases and J dropped 6; count of bases not matched to a gene: 4. This CDR3 has 15 amino acids. This chain's CDR3 is CASSAGTSGRNEQFF. For the CDR3, the DNA is TGTGCCAGCAGCGCCGGGACTAGCGGGCGCAATGAGCAGTTCTTC. Using reference TRBV9 and TRBJ2-1 for the parts outside the CDR3, the full variable domain is DSGVTQTPKHLITATGQRVTLRCSPRSGDLSVYWYQQSLDQGLQFLIQYYNGEERAKGNILERFSAQQFPDLHSELNLSSLELGDSALYFCASSAGTSGRNEQFFGPGTRLTVL.

V is TRBV4-3 and J is TRBJ2-7, with TRBD2 matching 10 bases. Trimming took 0 bases from V and 2 from J; bases not matched to a gene: 4. The germline V gene has CDR1 LGHNA and CDR2 YSLEER. There are 16 residues in the CDR3. CDR3 residues: CASSQDLLAGPYEQYF. The CDR3 region has the DNA TGCGCCAGCAGCCAAGACCTACTAGCGGGGCCCTACGAGCAGTACTTC.

V is TRBV7-9 and J is TRBJ2-3; 11 bases line up with TRBD2. Germline V gene data show CDR1 as SEHNR and CDR2 as FQNEAQ (reference sequence). The V segment lost 5 bases and the J segment 0 bases; nucleotides outside the gene matches: 10. The CDR3 has 18 residues. The CDR3 loop is CASSPHSSGGTSTDTQYF. Written as DNA, the CDR3 is TGTGCCAGCAGCCCACACTCTAGCGGGGGGACTAGCACAGATACGCAGTATTTT.

This rearrangement joins TRBV9 to TRBJ2-1, with 8 nucleotides matching TRBD1. The germline V gene encodes CDR1 SGDLS and CDR2 YYNGEE. V lost 4 bases, J lost 10 bases, and 19 bases stayed unmatched. The CDR3 runs 17 residues. CDR3 in DNA: TGTGCCAGCAGCACAGGGACTGAGCTGCGGCCAGGGGGCGAGCAGTTCTTC. Protein sequence: CASSTGTELRPGGEQFF.

The chain recombines TRBV6-1 with TRBJ2-7; 8 nucleotides align to TRBD1. J lost 3 bases, V lost 0 bases, and 1 base had no gene match. The length of the CDR3 is 14 residues. The germline CDR1 and CDR2 sequences are MNHNS and SASEGT. In nucleotides, the CDR3 is TGTGCCAGCAGTGAAGCGGACAGGGACTACGAGCAGTACGTC. Translation: CASSEADRDYEQYV.

This chain uses TRBV5-1 with TRBJ2-1, with a tentative D call TRBD2 (6 bases). Germline values: CDR1 SGHRS, CDR2 YFSETQ. The CDR3 has 16 amino acids. Trimming cost V 0 bases and J 13 bases, with 23 bases left between them. CDR3 region: CASSLAVTGENSNQFF. Here the CDR3 DNA reads TGCGCCAGCAGCTTGGCCGTGACGGGAGAGAACTCGAACCAGTTCTTC. Combining the CDR3 with reference TRBV5-1 and TRBJ2-1 gives the whole variable domain KAGVTQTPRYLIKTRGQQVTLSCSPISGHRSVSWYQQTPGQGLQFLFEYFSETQRNKGNFPGRFSGRQFSNSRSEMNVSTLELGDSALYLCASSLAVTGENSNQFFGPGTRLTVL.